The 18 T cell receptor beta chains listed next were all sequenced from one sample in a study of T cells after posttransplantation cyclophosphamide. Cyclophosphamide on days +3 and +4 followed busulfan-fludarabine conditioning and a marrow graft. The method was immunoSEQ multiplex PCR; TCRdb's version includes in-frame clones alone and lacks a portion of them. The sample records over 15,000 clones, over 70% being singletons. The material sequenced was PBMCs, taken after an allogeneic stem cell transplant with post-transplant cyclophosphamide. The source is a young adult male patient who received an allogeneic stem cell transplant from a related donor, was CMV-positive, and had acute GVHD only. A share of the T cells may be of graft donor origin.

The chain carries TRBV30 and TRBJ1-1, with D possibly being TRBD1 (5 bases). Trimming stripped 0 bases from V and 5 bases from J, with 16 bases between. This CDR3 has 15 residues. CDR1 is GTSNPN, CDR2 SVGIG, per germline (reference sequence). CDR3 bases: TGTGCCTGGAGTGTACTAGTTTGGGGGGGGACTGAAGCTTTCTTT. Protein product: CAWSVLVWGGTEAFF.

The chain couples TRBV11-2 to TRBJ2-7, with 7 bases fitting TRBD2. Germline V CDR1 and CDR2: SGHAT, FQNNGV. The CDR3 runs to 17 residues. Trimming removed 0 bases from V and 0 bases from J; junction bases left unmatched: 8. The CDR3 reads CASSLDRWGGGSYEQYF. The CDR3, as DNA: TGTGCCAGCAGCTTAGATCGATGGGGCGGGGGCTCCTACGAGCAGTACTTC. Filled out from reference TRBV11-2 and TRBJ2-7, the complete variable domain reads EAGVAQSPRYKIIEKRQSVAFWCNPISGHATLYWYQQILGQGPKLLIQFQNNGVVDDSQLPKDRFSAERLKGVDSTLKIQPAKLEDSAVYLCASSLDRWGGGSYEQYFGPGTRLTVT.

This chain links TRBV6-5 with TRBJ2-7; 7 bases line up with TRBD1. The junction had 5 bases not matched to a gene; V was cut back by 8 bases and J by 4 bases. The CDR3 consists of 12 residues. Germline loops: CDR1 MNHEY, CDR2 SVGAGI. CDR3 in amino acids: CASSGQLYEQYF. CDR3 DNA sequence: TGTGCCAGCTCGGGACAGCTATACGAGCAGTACTTC.

This rearrangement joins TRBV4-2 to TRBJ1-2; D remains unclear. The CDR3 is 15 amino acids. The V and J ends lost 0 bases and 4 bases respectively, with 12 bases between them. Per germline, CDR1 LGHNA and CDR2 YNFKEQ. The CDR3 bases are TGTGCCAGCAGCCAAGATCCCGCGACACCCTATGGCTACACCTTC. Protein: CASSQDPATPYGYTF.

This chain uses TRBV7-9 with TRBJ2-4; D possibly corresponds to TRBD1 (5 bases). Trimming took off 5 bases at V and 7 bases at J, with 9 bases between the two ends. CDR1 is SEHNR, CDR2 FQNEAQ, per germline (reference sequence). The CDR3 runs 12 residues. The CDR3 protein is CASSQGSNIQYF. The CDR3, as DNA: TGTGCCAGCAGCCAGGGTAGTAACATTCAGTACTTC.

The sample holds one count of this clone. The chain carries TRBV10-3 and TRBJ1-1; TRBD1 matches 9 bases. Germline trimming cut 4 bases from V and 1 base from J; bases unmatched to any gene: 4. The germline gives CDR1 ENHRY, CDR2 SYGVKD. CDR3 length: 15 residues. The CDR3 nucleotides read TGTGCCATCAGTGGGACAGGGGTCTCGAACACTGAAGCTTTCTTT. It specifies CAISGTGVSNTEAFF.

The CDR3 region has the DNA TGTGCCAGTAGTTCGCCTGCAGTCTATGGCTACACCTTC. Its protein product is CASSSPAVYGYTF. This chain connects TRBV19 to TRBJ1-2; D is unresolved. V shed 5 bases and J shed 4 bases, with 11 bases lying between them. The CDR3 totals 13 residues. Germline V gene sequence: CDR1 LNHDA, CDR2 SQIVND (reference sequence).

The chain carries TRBV21-1 and TRBJ2-3; TRBD2 is the table's D call, not checked against the DNA. TRBV21-1 has pseudogene status. This CDR3 comprises 17 residues. The CDR3 sequence: CASSKSESGGRTDTQYF. In nucleotides, the CDR3 is TGTGCCAGCAGCAAGTCTGAAAGCGGGGGTAGGACAGATACGCAGTATTTT.

CDR3 protein: CASSVGQVYNEQFF. In DNA, the CDR3 is TGTGCCAGCAGTGTGGGACAGGTCTACAATGAGCAGTTCTTC. The chain combines TRBV27 with TRBJ2-1; 8 bases are shared with TRBD1. Germline V gene sequence: CDR1 MNHEY, CDR2 SMNVEV (reference sequence). This CDR3 has 14 amino acids. The V gene end was trimmed by 5 bases and the J gene end by 3 bases; junction bases not matched to a gene: 3.

The chain joins TRBV4-3 to TRBJ1-3; perhaps TRBD1 as D (6 bases). Germline values: CDR1 LGHNA, CDR2 YSLEER. Trimming removed 4 bases at V and 2 bases at J, with 12 bases between. This CDR3 spans 15 amino acids. The CDR3 loop reads CASSRTQGTGNTIYF. The CDR3 region has the DNA TGCGCCAGCAGCCGCACACAGGGAACTGGAAACACCATATATTTT.

The V gene is TRBV7-2, the J gene TRBJ1-1; D is uncertain. V was pared by 1 base and J by 6 bases, with 9 bases between. This CDR3 contains 13 residues. Germline V gene data show CDR1 as SGHTA and CDR2 as FQGNSA. The CDR3 nucleotides are TGTGCCAGCAGCTTAGTCGGCCGGGCTGAAGCTTTCTTT. Translating gives CASSLVGRAEAFF. Full variable domain (remainder filled in from reference TRBV7-2 and TRBJ1-1): GAGVSQSPSNKVTEKGKDVELRCDPISGHTALYWYRQSLGQGLEFLIYFQGNSAPDKSGLPSDRFSAERTGGSVSTLTIQRTQQEDSAVYLCASSLVGRAEAFFGQGTRLTVV.

This sequence joins TRBV11-2 and TRBJ1-5; D remains unclear. This CDR3 is 15 amino acids long. CDR1 and CDR2 (germline): SGHAT, FQNNGV. Trimming took off 5 bases at V and 2 bases at J, with 13 bases between the two ends. CDR3 bases: TGTGCCAGCAGCCCTTCGGGAGAGGGCAATCAGCCCCAGCATTTT. It encodes CASSPSGEGNQPQHF.

The V call is TRBV19, the J call TRBJ2-5, with D unresolved. V lost 2 bases and J 5 bases, leaving 9 bases between the germline ends. The CDR3 consists of 13 residues. Germline V lookup: CDR1 LNHDA, CDR2 SQIVND (reference sequence). The CDR3 nucleotides are TGTGCCAGTAGTATAATAAGCATCGAGACCCAGTACTTC. It specifies CASSIISIETQYF. The variable domain in full, with the rest retrieved from reference TRBV19 and TRBJ2-5, is DGGITQSPKYLFRKEGQNVTLSCEQNLNHDAMYWYRQDPGQGLRLIYYSQIVNDFQKGDIAEGYSVSREKKESFPLTVTSAQKNPTAFYLCASSIISIETQYFGPGTRLLVL.

The chain links TRBV4-3 to TRBJ2-7; TRBD2 might be the D (7 bases). Germline CDR1 reads LGHNA; CDR2 reads YSLEER. The CDR3 extends over 15 amino acids. Trimming left V 4 bases short and J 2 bases short, with 15 bases between. CDR3 in DNA: TGCGCCAGCAGCCCGAGAACAGGGAGGGCCTACGAGCAGTACTTC. Its translation: CASSPRTGRAYEQYF.

The chain carries TRBV7-6 and TRBJ2-5; 15 bases line up with TRBD2. The CDR3 consists of 15 residues. V was pared by 5 bases and J by 3 bases, with 1 base of the junction left unmatched. The germline gives CDR1 SGHVS, CDR2 FNYEAQ. The CDR3 region is CASSRTSGGEETQYF. Written as DNA, the CDR3 is TGTGCCAGCAGCCGGACTAGCGGGGGGGAAGAGACCCAGTACTTC.

J is TRBJ2-3 and V is TRBV4-2; D is possibly TRBD1 (6 bases). V dropped 0 bases and J dropped 2 bases, with 15 bases sitting between them. Germline values: CDR1 LGHNA, CDR2 YNFKEQ. The CDR3 consists of 17 residues. CDR3 sequence: CASSQEGAQGNTDTQYF. The CDR3 nucleotides read TGTGCCAGCAGCCAAGAGGGGGCCCAGGGGAACACAGATACGCAGTATTTT.

The V and J genes are TRBV28 and TRBJ2-4, with TRBD2 as a possible D gene (6 bases). The germline gives CDR1 MDHEN, CDR2 SYDVKM. The germline V and J ends were trimmed by 2 bases and 4 bases, with 9 bases remaining between them. This CDR3 is 14 amino acids long. CDR3 sequence: CASSLGGKKNIQYF. DNA for the CDR3: TGTGCCAGCAGTTTAGGAGGGAAGAAAAACATTCAGTACTTC.

In this sample, this clone is medium-sized (0.01 to 0.1%). The chain is built from TRBV11-3 and TRBJ2-1, with D tentatively TRBD2 (6 bases). CDR1 and CDR2 from the germline V gene are SGHNT and YENEEA. The CDR3 is 12 residues long. Trimming took 8 bases from V and 5 from J, leaving 10 bases between them. The CDR3 nucleotides read TGTGCCAGCGCGGGGTGGGACAATGAGCAGTTCTTC. The encoded protein is CASAGWDNEQFF.